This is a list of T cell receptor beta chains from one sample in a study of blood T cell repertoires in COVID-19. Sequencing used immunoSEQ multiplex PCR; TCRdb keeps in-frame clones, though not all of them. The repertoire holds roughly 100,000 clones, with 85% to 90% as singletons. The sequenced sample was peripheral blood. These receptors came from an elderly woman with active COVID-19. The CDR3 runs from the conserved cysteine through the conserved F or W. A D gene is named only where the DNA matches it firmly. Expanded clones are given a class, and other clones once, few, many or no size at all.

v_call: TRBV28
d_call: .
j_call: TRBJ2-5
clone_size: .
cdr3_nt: TGTGCCAGCAGTTTATTTCTTAAAGAGACCCAGTACTTC
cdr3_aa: CASSLFLKETQYF

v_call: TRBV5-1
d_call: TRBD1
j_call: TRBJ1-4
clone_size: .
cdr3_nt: TGCGCCAGCAGCTGGGGACAGGGGGGAAAAAATGAAAAACTGTTTTTT
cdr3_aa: CASSWGQGGKNEKLFF

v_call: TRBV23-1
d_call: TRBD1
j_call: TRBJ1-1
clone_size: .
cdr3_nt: TGCGCCAGCAATTTGACAGGGGGTCAAACTGAAGCTTTCTTT
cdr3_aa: CASNLTGGQTEAFF

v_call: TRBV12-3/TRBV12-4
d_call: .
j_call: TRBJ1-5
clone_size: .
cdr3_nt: TGTGCCAGCAGTTCCATCGCGGGGGGGCCCCAGCATTTT
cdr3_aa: CASSSIAGGPQHF

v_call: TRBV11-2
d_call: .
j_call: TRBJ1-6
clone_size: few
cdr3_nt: TGTGCCAGCAGCCCCCAGATAGGGGATAATTCACCCCTCCACTTT
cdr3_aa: CASSPQIGDNSPLHF

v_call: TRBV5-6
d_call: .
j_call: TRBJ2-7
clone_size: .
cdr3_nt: TGTGCCAGCAGCCTGGACCGGGGTCTAGGGGAGCAGTACTTC
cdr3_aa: CASSLDRGLGEQYF

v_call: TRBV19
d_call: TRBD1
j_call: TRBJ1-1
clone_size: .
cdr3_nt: TGTGCCAGTGAGGGGGCTCGGGGCACTGAAGCTTTCTTT
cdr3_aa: CASEGARGTEAFF

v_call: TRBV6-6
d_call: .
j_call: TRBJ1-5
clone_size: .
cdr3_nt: TGTGCCAGCAGTCGAGGGTCCCCGGAGGGCAATCAGCCCCAGCATTTT
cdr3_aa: CASSRGSPEGNQPQHF

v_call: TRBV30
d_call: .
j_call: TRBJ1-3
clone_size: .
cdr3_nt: TGTGCCTGGAGTGTGATATCGGACACCATATATTTT
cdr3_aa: CAWSVISDTIYF

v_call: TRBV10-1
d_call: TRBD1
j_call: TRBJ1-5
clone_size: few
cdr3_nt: TGCGCCAGCGGCCAGAAGGGGGCACCAGCTAGAGATCAGCCCCAGCATTTT
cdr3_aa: CASGQKGAPARDQPQHF

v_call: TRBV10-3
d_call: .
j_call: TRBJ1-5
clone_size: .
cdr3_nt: TGTGCCATCAGTGACGGGGTGAGCAATCAGCCCCAGCATTTT
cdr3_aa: CAISDGVSNQPQHF

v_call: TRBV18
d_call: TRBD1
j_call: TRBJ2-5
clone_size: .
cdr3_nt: TGTGCCAGCTCACCACTAGGGACAGTGCTCGAAGAGACCCAGTACTTC
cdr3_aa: CASSPLGTVLEETQYF

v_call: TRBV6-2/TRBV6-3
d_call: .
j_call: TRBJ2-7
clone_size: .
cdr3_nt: TGTGCCAGCAGCGACAGCATCTACGAGCAGTACTTC
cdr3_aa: CASSDSIYEQYF

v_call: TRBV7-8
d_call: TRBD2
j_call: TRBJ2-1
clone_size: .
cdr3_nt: TGTGCCAGCAGCTTCGCTAGCGGGAGTCTCTATGAGCAGTTCTTC
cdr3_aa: CASSFASGSLYEQFF

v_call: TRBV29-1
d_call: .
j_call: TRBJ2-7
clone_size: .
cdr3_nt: TGCAGCGTTGTAATCAGCTTGGGCCGGGAGCAGTACTTC
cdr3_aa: CSVVISLGREQYF

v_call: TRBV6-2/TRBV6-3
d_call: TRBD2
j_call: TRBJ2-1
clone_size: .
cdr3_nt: TGTGCCAGCAGTTACCCAAGCGGGAGGGCCTCAAACAATGAGCAGTTCTTC
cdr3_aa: CASSYPSGRASNNEQFF

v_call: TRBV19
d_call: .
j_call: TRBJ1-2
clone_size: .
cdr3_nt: TGTGCCGTCGAGGACAGAAGCTATGGCTACACCTTC
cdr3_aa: CAVEDRSYGYTF

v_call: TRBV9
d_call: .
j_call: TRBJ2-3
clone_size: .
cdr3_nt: TGTGCCAGCAGCCCCCCAGCGGGCCCAGGGGGAGATACGCAGTATTTT
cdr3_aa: CASSPPAGPGGDTQYF

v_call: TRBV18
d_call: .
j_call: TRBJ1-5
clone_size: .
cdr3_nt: TGTGCCAGCTCACCACTTCCGGGAGGGGATCAGCCCCAGCATTTT
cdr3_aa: CASSPLPGGDQPQHF

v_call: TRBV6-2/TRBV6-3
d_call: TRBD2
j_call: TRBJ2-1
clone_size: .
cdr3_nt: TGTGCCAGCAGTCGGACTAGCGGGAGGGTTAATGAGCAGTTCTTC
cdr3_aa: CASSRTSGRVNEQFF

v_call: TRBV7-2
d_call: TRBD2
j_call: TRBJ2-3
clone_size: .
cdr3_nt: TGTGCCAGCAGCTCCGGGACTACCACAGATACGCAGTATTTT
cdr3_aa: CASSSGTTTDTQYF

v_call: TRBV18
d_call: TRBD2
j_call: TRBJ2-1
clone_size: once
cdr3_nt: TGTGCCAGCTCACGAACTAGCGGTTACAATGAGCAGTTCTTC
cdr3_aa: CASSRTSGYNEQFF

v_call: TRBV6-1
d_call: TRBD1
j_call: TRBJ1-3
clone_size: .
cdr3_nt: TGTGCCAGCAGTGAAGCCTGGACAGGTGGAAACACCATATATTTT
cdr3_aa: CASSEAWTGGNTIYF

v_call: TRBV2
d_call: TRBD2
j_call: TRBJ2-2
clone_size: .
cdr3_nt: TGTGCCAGCAGCTTAGCGGGAGGCACCGGGGAGCTGTTTTTT
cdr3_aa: CASSLAGGTGELFF

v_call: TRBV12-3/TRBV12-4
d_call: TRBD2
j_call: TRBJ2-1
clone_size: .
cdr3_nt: TGTGCCAGCTCCGGACTAGCGGGAGATGAGCAGTTCTTC
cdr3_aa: CASSGLAGDEQFF

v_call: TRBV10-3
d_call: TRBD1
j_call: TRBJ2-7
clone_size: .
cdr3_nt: TGTGCCACGTTTTCCGGGACAGGGGAGGTCGAGCAGTACTTC
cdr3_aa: CATFSGTGEVEQYF

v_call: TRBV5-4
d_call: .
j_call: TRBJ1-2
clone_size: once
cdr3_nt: TGTGCCAGCAGCAATAGGGGAGGCAACTATGGCTACACCTTC
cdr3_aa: CASSNRGGNYGYTF

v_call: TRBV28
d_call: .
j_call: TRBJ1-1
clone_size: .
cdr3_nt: TGTGCCAGCACCAGAGACCGGGGTGGCACTGAAGCTTTCTTT
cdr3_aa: CASTRDRGGTEAFF

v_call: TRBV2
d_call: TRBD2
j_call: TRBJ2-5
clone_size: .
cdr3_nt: TGTGCCAGCGGGACTAGCGGGAGGAAAGAGACCCAGTACTTC
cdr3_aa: CASGTSGRKETQYF

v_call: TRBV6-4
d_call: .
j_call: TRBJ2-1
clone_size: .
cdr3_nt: TGTGCCAGCAGCGCGACCGGGACAAGCTCCTACAATGAGCAGTTCTTC
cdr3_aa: CASSATGTSSYNEQFF

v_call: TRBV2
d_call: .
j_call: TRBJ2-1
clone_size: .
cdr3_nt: TGTGCCAGCAGTGGTCGGGGTGGGCAGTTCTTC
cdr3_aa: CASSGRGGQFF

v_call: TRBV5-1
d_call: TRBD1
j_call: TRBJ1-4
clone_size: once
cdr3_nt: TGCGCCAGCAGCTTGAGGGACAGAGAAAAACTGTTTTTT
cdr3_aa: CASSLRDREKLFF

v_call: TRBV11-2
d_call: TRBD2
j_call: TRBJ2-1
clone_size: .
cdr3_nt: TGTGCCAGCAGCTTGGTTGGACCGGGACTACTCTACAATGAGCAGTTCTTC
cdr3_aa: CASSLVGPGLLYNEQFF

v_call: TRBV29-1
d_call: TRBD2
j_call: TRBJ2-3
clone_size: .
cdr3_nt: TGCAGCGTTGAAGAGGGACTACTGAATCGTTTT
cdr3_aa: CSVEEGLLNRF

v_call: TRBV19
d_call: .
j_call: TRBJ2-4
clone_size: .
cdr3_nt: TGTGCCAGTAATACAGGCTTAGCCAAAAACATTCAGTACTTC
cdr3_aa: CASNTGLAKNIQYF

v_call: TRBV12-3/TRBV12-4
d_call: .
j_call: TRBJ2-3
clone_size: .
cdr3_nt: TGTGCCAGCAGTCCATCCACAGATACGCAGTATTTT
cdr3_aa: CASSPSTDTQYF

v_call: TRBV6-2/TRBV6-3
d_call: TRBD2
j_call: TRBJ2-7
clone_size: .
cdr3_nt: TGTGCCAGCAGTCTCAGCGGGAGGGTGACCTACGAGCAGTACTTC
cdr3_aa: CASSLSGRVTYEQYF